This is a list of T cell receptor beta chains from one sample in a study of Ad26.COV2.S vaccination and SARS-CoV-2 variants. TCRdb's table, derived via immunoSEQ multiplex PCR, lists solely in-frame clones and lacks some. The top ten hold 3% to 5% of the sample, which has around 370,000 clones, 92% seen once. Sequenced here: peripheral blood, sampled after recovery from COVID-19. The source of these receptors is a human donor who had recovered from COVID-19. CDR3s include the opening cysteine and the closing phenylalanine or tryptophan. A D gene is named only where the DNA matches it firmly. A clone size is listed for some rows: how often the clone was seen (once, few, many), or a class if it is expanded.

V gene	CDR3 length	J gene	D gene	clone size	CDR3 protein	CDR3 DNA
TRBV7-9	10	TRBJ2-2	.	few	CASSPPELFF	TGTGCCAGCAGCCCGCCAGAGCTGTTTTTT
TRBV4-3	15	TRBJ1-6	.	few	CASSAYHSGESPLHF	TGCGCCAGCAGCGCATACCACTCAGGGGAATCACCCCTCCACTTT
TRBV3-1/TRBV3-2	13	TRBJ2-5	TRBD2	.	CASSLLARETQYF	TGTGCCAGCAGCTTACTAGCGAGAGAGACCCAGTACTTC
TRBV7-2	16	TRBJ2-7	.	.	CASSGEDSPPNYEQYF	TGTGCCAGCAGCGGGGAGGACAGTCCCCCTAACTACGAGCAGTACTTC
TRBV5-6	17	TRBJ2-1	TRBD2	.	CASSVPRDYPRVGEQFF	TGTGCCAGCAGCGTACCTCGGGACTACCCTCGGGTTGGGGAGCAGTTCTTC
TRBV29-1	13	TRBJ2-7	.	.	CSVELEGTYEQYF	TGCAGCGTTGAACTCGAGGGGACCTACGAGCAGTACTTC
TRBV18	16	TRBJ2-2	.	.	CASSQQDSGNTGELFF	TGTGCCAGCTCCCAACAGGACAGTGGGAACACCGGGGAGCTGTTTTTT
TRBV4-1	15	TRBJ1-1	.	once	CASSQGAQRNTEAFF	TGCGCCAGCAGCCAAGGCGCACAAAGGAACACTGAAGCTTTCTTT
TRBV6-6	14	TRBJ2-3	.	.	CASSYSWGADTQYF	TGTGCCAGCAGTTACTCATGGGGGGCAGATACGCAGTATTTT
TRBV9	15	TRBJ1-3	.	.	CASSVAPVSGNTIYF	TGTGCCAGCAGCGTAGCTCCGGTCTCTGGAAACACCATATATTTT
TRBV7-9	13	TRBJ2-2	.	.	CASRTGAYGELFF	TGTGCCAGCAGAACCGGGGCATACGGGGAGCTGTTTTTT
TRBV2	13	TRBJ1-1	.	.	CASSDPRFSEAFF	TGTGCCAGCAGTGATCCGAGGTTCTCTGAAGCTTTCTTT
TRBV6-5	12	TRBJ2-2	.	.	CASTLGTGELFF	TGTGCCAGCACCTTAGGCACCGGGGAGCTGTTTTTT
TRBV9	14	TRBJ1-2	TRBD1	.	CASSVDRGRGGYTF	TGTGCCAGCAGCGTGGACAGGGGCCGGGGAGGCTACACCTTC
TRBV9	16	TRBJ1-1	TRBD1	.	CASSVGRTGGTEEAFF	TGTGCCAGCAGCGTAGGGAGGACAGGGGGCACAGAGGAAGCTTTCTTT
TRBV29-1	15	TRBJ2-1	.	once	CSVSFRTPTYNEQFF	TGCAGCGTCTCATTTAGGACCCCTACCTACAATGAGCAGTTCTTC
TRBV20-1	10	TRBJ1-2	TRBD1	.	CSAGTDGYTF	TGCAGTGCTGGGACAGACGGCTACACCTTC
TRBV7-9	17	TRBJ2-7	.	.	CASSPWVSGGAGYEQYF	TGTGCCAGCAGCCCATGGGTTTCGGGGGGCGCGGGATACGAGCAGTACTTC
TRBV5-6	16	TRBJ2-2	.	.	CASSPARAPNTGELFF	TGTGCCAGCAGCCCGGCCAGGGCTCCGAACACCGGGGAGCTGTTTTTT
TRBV21-1	20	TRBJ1-2	.	once	CASSKERKRDRTGGDYGYTF	TGTGCCAGCAGCAAAGAGCGGAAAAGGGACCGGACAGGGGGCGACTATGGCTACACCTTC